Here is one T cell receptor beta chain with its context. Its antigen is not identified. The data stem from a study of T-cell reconstitution after alpha-beta-depleted transplantation in children. General observations from the study: It was reported that alpha-beta T cells came from several hundred expanded graft clones (about two months after transplant).

For TCRbeta, the library was prepared with unique molecular identifiers. TCRdb recomputed calls from the PCR reads with MiXCR, one row per CDR3 protein. Of about 980,000 distinct CDR3 sequences listed, roughly 29% are singletons. Trimming left V 4 bases short and J 4 bases short, with 11 bases between. The CDR3 length is 14 residues. Germline V gene data show CDR1 as MDHEN and CDR2 as SYDVKM. The rearrangement uses TRBV28 and TRBJ2-1; D gene ambiguous. This TCR was recovered from a boy younger than two who had a stem cell transplant for SCID, so the T cells may come from the graft donor. Sequenced here: PBMCs, mostly from graft donor cells, sampled 360 days after TCRalphabeta/CD19-depleted stem cell transplant. The CDR3 DNA reads as TGTGCCAGCAGTTGGGTTGACGCTTACAATGAGCAGTTCTTC. Protein product: CASSWVDAYNEQFF.